This is a list of T cell receptor beta chains from one sample in a study of control samples from healthy donors and cancer patients. TCRdb's table, derived via immunoSEQ multiplex PCR, lists solely in-frame clones and lacks some. The table shows some 120,000 clones, with around 87% occurring only once. The sequencing sample was made of blood. The receptors derive from a man between 60 and 75 years old in good health. CDR3s include the opening cysteine and the closing phenylalanine or tryptophan. The D gene is left open where the match is weak. Size is stated for part of the rows, as once, few or many counts, or as a class when the clone is expanded.

j_call clone_size d_call v_call cdr3_aa cdr3_nt
TRBJ2-7 once . TRBV5-5 CASSLDWTPDYEQYF TGTGCCAGCAGCTTGGATTGGACACCCGACTACGAGCAGTACTTC
TRBJ2-1 . TRBD2 TRBV5-1 CASSANPSGGASYNEQFF TGCGCCAGCAGCGCGAACCCTAGCGGGGGGGCCTCCTACAATGAGCAGTTCTTC
TRBJ1-1 once . TRBV29-1 CSVGTALNTEAFF TGCAGCGTTGGGACCGCACTGAACACTGAAGCTTTCTTT
TRBJ2-7 . . TRBV28 CASSLSLSEVYDEQYF TGTGCCAGCAGTTTAAGTCTTAGCGAAGTTTACGACGAGCAGTACTTC
TRBJ1-2 . TRBD1 TRBV18 CASSPRGQTKHGYTF TGTGCCAGCTCACCAAGGGGACAGACTAAACATGGCTACACCTTC
TRBJ1-5 . TRBD1 TRBV6-5 CASKKGTGGNQPQHF TGTGCCAGCAAGAAAGGGACAGGCGGCAATCAGCCCCAGCATTTT
TRBJ2-1 . TRBD1 TRBV7-3 CASSIDRGSNEQFF TGTGCCAGCAGCATCGACAGGGGTAGCAATGAGCAGTTCTTC
TRBJ2-2 . . TRBV7-2 CASRFRGAGGTGELFF TGTGCCAGCAGGTTCCGGGGGGCTGGTGGCACCGGGGAGCTGTTTTTT
TRBJ1-1 . TRBD1 TRBV27 CASSLRAGGNTEAFF TGTGCCAGCAGTTTACGGGCAGGGGGGAACACTGAAGCTTTCTTT
TRBJ1-6 few . TRBV12-5 CASGLQGLDNSPLHF TGTGCTAGTGGTTTGCAGGGGTTGGATAATTCACCCCTCCACTTT
TRBJ1-3 once . TRBV2 CASTTGNSGNTIYF TGTGCCAGTACCACGGGGAACTCTGGAAACACCATATATTTT
TRBJ2-2 . . TRBV11-2 CASSFFSGNTGELFF TGTGCCAGCAGCTTTTTTTCAGGGAACACCGGGGAGCTGTTTTTT
TRBJ2-7 . TRBD2 TRBV5-1 CASSLDSGGAAGSYEQYF TGCGCCAGCAGCTTGGATAGCGGGGGGGCCGCCGGGTCCTACGAGCAGTACTTC
TRBJ1-2 . TRBD1 TRBV18 CASSPIPEGADGYTF TGTGCCAGCTCACCTATCCCTGAGGGGGCAGATGGCTACACCTTC
TRBJ1-6 . TRBD1 TRBV6-5 CASRAGQGPNSPLHF TGTGCCAGCAGGGCGGGACAGGGACCTAATTCACCCCTCCACTTT
TRBJ2-6 few . TRBV10-3 CAISGGSVFSGANVLTF TGTGCCATCAGTGGAGGCAGTGTTTTCTCTGGGGCCAACGTCCTGACTTTC
TRBJ2-7 few . TRBV24-1 CATSDSGGQKQYF TGTGCCACCAGTGATTCCGGGGGACAGAAGCAGTACTTC
TRBJ1-1 . . TRBV28 CASSSPLGANTEAFF TGTGCCAGCAGTTCCCCCTTGGGCGCGAACACTGAAGCTTTCTTT
TRBJ1-1 once . TRBV5-5 CASREGGAVNTEAFF TGTGCCAGCAGGGAGGGGGGGGCCGTGAACACTGAAGCTTTCTTT
TRBJ1-6 few TRBD1 TRBV19 CASSIGDRNSPLHF TGTGCCAGTAGTATTGGGGACAGGAATTCACCCCTCCACTTT
TRBJ2-1 . TRBD2 TRBV7-9 CASTAGEMTSEAEQFF TGTGCCAGCACCGCTGGGGAGATGACTAGCGAAGCTGAGCAGTTCTTC
TRBJ1-1 . . TRBV18 CASSLTGGNTEAFF TGTGCCAGCTCCCTAACCGGCGGGAACACTGAAGCTTTCTTT
TRBJ2-7 . . TRBV7-2 CASSLDEAVSSYEQYF TGTGCCAGCAGCTTAGACGAGGCCGTCTCCTCCTACGAGCAGTACTTC
TRBJ1-1 . TRBD1 TRBV30 CAWSHRDSRVEAFF TGTGCCTGGAGTCACAGGGACAGTAGAGTTGAAGCTTTCTTT
TRBJ2-7 . . TRBV28 CASSEQGPPYEQYF TGTGCCAGCAGTGAACAGGGTCCCCCCTACGAGCAGTACTTC
TRBJ1-2 . TRBD1 TRBV19 CASSLLGQSYGYTF TGTGCCAGTAGTTTATTGGGACAGTCCTATGGCTACACCTTC
TRBJ1-5 . . TRBV6-2/TRBV6-3 CASSYNSNQPQHF TGTGCCAGCAGTTATAATAGCAATCAGCCCCAGCATTTT
TRBJ1-1 . . TRBV25-1 CASRSQGRSTEAFF TGTGCCAGCAGATCACAGGGTAGAAGCACTGAAGCTTTCTTT
TRBJ1-1 . . TRBV7-8 CASSLILYTEAFF TGTGCCAGCAGCTTAATACTGTACACTGAAGCTTTCTTT